What follows are 25 T cell receptor beta chains derived from one specimen sequenced in a study of blood T cell repertoires in COVID-19. The data were produced by immunoSEQ multiplex PCR, yet TCRdb's version contains in-frame clones alone and is incomplete. Among about 34,000 clones listed, about 90% were seen once. The specimen sequenced was peripheral blood. The receptors were sampled from a woman aged 80 or over with acute or convalescent COVID-19.

This clone was detected once. This rearrangement joins TRBV21-1 to TRBJ1-4; the table's D call, TRBD1, was not checked against the DNA. TRBV21-1 is classified as a pseudogene. This CDR3 has 15 residues. The CDR3: CASSKRGRADEKLFF. CDR3 DNA: TGTGCCAGCAGCAAAAGGGGGCGAGCAGATGAAAAACTGTTTTTT.

The genes are TRBV2 and TRBJ2-3; 8 bases agree with TRBD2. Trimming took 4 bases from V and 2 from J; bases not matched to a gene: 8. CDR3 size: 16 residues. Per the germline V gene, CDR1 is SNHLY and CDR2 is FYNNEI. The chain's CDR3 is CASSGMSGGTTDTQYF. The DNA for the CDR3 is TGTGCCAGCAGTGGGATGTCGGGGGGGACCACAGATACGCAGTATTTT. Looking up the rest from reference TRBV2 and TRBJ2-3 gives the full variable domain: EPEVTQTPSHQVTQMGQEVILRCVPISNHLYFYWYRQILGQKVEFLVSFYNNEISEKSEIFDDQFSVERPDGSNFTLKIRSTKLEDSAMYFCASSGMSGGTTDTQYFGPGTRLTVL.

The chain recombines TRBV2 with TRBJ2-7; the match to TRBD2 covers 10 bases. The CDR3 is 15 residues long. The junction had 10 bases not matched to a gene; V was cut back by 4 bases and J by 7 bases. Germline assignment: CDR1 SNHLY and CDR2 FYNNEI. CDR3 DNA sequence: TGTGCCAGCAGTGGGTTGGGTAGCGGGGGGAGGGAGCAGTACTTC. This sequence encodes CASSGLGSGGREQYF.

The V gene is TRBV3-1 (or the pseudogene TRBV3-2), the J gene TRBJ2-6; no firm D call. Germline-derived CDR1 and CDR2 are LGHDT and YNNKEL (reference sequence). This CDR3 region has 17 residues. Deletions cut 5 bases from V and 4 bases from J, with 18 bases between. The CDR3 loop is CASSGSNPGAGANVLTF. The CDR3 nucleotides are TGTGCCAGCAGCGGCAGTAATCCTGGAGCGGGGGCCAACGTCCTGACTTTC.

The rearrangement links TRBV4-2 to TRBJ2-3; 8 nucleotides line up with TRBD2. Germline CDR1 is LGHNA and CDR2 is YNFKEQ. After removal of 4 bases from V and 2 bases from J, the junction contained 8 bases not matched to a gene. This CDR3 comprises 16 residues. The CDR3 region has the DNA TGTGCCAGCAGCCGACAAACTAGCGGCAACACAGATACGCAGTATTTT. Its translation: CASSRQTSGNTDTQYF.

The rearrangement links TRBV30 to TRBJ1-2; TRBD1 matches 7 bases. Germline V lookup: CDR1 GTSNPN, CDR2 SVGIG (reference sequence). The CDR3 totals 15 residues. The CDR3 is CAKKEGASPHYGYTF. DNA for the CDR3: TGTGCAAAAAAGGAGGGGGCGTCCCCCCACTATGGCTACACCTTC.

V gene TRBV10-1 combines with J gene TRBJ2-1, with D possibly being TRBD2 (6 bases). This CDR3 has 13 amino acids. Trimming pared 0 bases from V and 8 bases from J, leaving 8 bases between. Germline CDR1 reads WNHNN; CDR2 reads SYGVQD (reference sequence). This CDR3 reads CASSESTRYEQFF. The CDR3 coding sequence is TGCGCCAGCAGTGAGTCGACTAGGTATGAGCAGTTCTTC.

The table lists this clone with a count of one. J is TRBJ2-3 and V is TRBV6-2 or TRBV6-3, with D perhaps matching TRBD2 (5 bases). The ends were cut back, 3 bases at V and 2 bases at J, with 15 bases in the middle. The length of the CDR3 is 16 residues. Per the germline V gene, CDR1 is MNHEY and CDR2 is SVGEGT. The CDR3 coding sequence is TGTGCCAGCAGTTATTCGGAGACTAATAACACAGATACGCAGTATTTT. Its protein product is CASSYSETNNTDTQYF.

This clone was seen a few times. The chain recombines TRBV7-2 with TRBJ2-3; D might be TRBD1 (5 bases). Germline CDR1 is SGHTA and CDR2 is FQGNSA. The ends were cut back, 1 base at V and 2 bases at J, with 10 bases in the middle. This CDR3 has 15 amino acids. The CDR3 loop is CASSLGGHLTDTQYF. As DNA, the CDR3 is TGTGCCAGCAGCTTAGGAGGACATCTCACAGATACGCAGTATTTT.

This chain links TRBV5-1 with TRBJ2-5; weak D call: TRBD1 (5 bases). The V end was cut by 0 bases, the J end by 9 bases, with 12 bases between. The CDR3 sequence is 13 residues long. CDR1 and CDR2 from the germline V gene are SGHRS and YFSETQ. The CDR3: CASSLEGLGAQYF. In DNA, the CDR3 is TGCGCCAGCAGCTTGGAGGGTTTAGGGGCCCAGTACTTC.

The chain links TRBV7-9 to TRBJ2-3; D may be TRBD2 (6 bases). The CDR3 runs to 14 residues. Germline V lookup: CDR1 SEHNR, CDR2 FQNEAQ (reference sequence). V was shortened by 1 base and J by 6 bases, with 11 bases between the two germline ends. The DNA for the CDR3 is TGTGCCAGCAGCTTAGATGCGGGGTCGGATACGCAGTATTTT. Amino acids: CASSLDAGSDTQYF.

The rearrangement links TRBV4-3 to TRBJ1-3; D possibly corresponds to TRBD1 (5 bases). The CDR3 has 18 residues. V was pared by 0 bases and J by 2 bases, with 17 bases between. CDR1 is LGHNA and CDR2 is YSLEER in the germline V gene. The CDR3 coding sequence is TGCGCCAGCAGCCAAGATGGGGCCCGGCAGGGAACTGGAAACACCATATATTTT. Its protein product is CASSQDGARQGTGNTIYF.

This sequence joins TRBV6-5 and TRBJ2-3; tentative D call: TRBD2 (7 bases). The V and J ends lost 6 bases and 2 bases respectively, with 12 bases between them. Germline values: CDR1 MNHEY, CDR2 SVGAGI. CDR3 length equals 14 residues. CDR3 coding DNA: TGTGCCAGCAGGGCGGGGGCCTTCACAGATACGCAGTATTTT. Protein product: CASRAGAFTDTQYF.

The chain recombines TRBV20-1 with TRBJ1-1; D remains ambiguous. Trimming pared 3 bases from V and 8 bases from J, leaving 13 bases between. This CDR3 has 12 residues. Germline V CDR1 and CDR2: DFQATT, SNEGSKA (reference sequence). The CDR3, as DNA: TGCAGTGCTAGTAGTTACTACAACGAAGCTTTCTTT. Encoded protein: CSASSYYNEAFF.

This clone occurred a few times. This chain uses TRBV5-8 with TRBJ1-2, with unresolved D. CDR3 length: 14 residues. V gave up 4 bases and J gave up 4 bases, with 14 bases separating them. Germline V gene lookup returns CDR1 SGHTS and CDR2 YDEGEE. CDR3 in amino acids: CASSPERGVYGYTF. The DNA of the CDR3 is TGTGCCAGCAGCCCAGAGCGGGGAGTCTATGGCTACACCTTC.

J is TRBJ2-5 and V is TRBV30, with TRBD1 matching over 10 bases. The CDR3 is made up of 12 amino acids. Germline loops: CDR1 GTSNPN, CDR2 SVGIG (reference sequence). V shed 5 bases and J 7 bases; nucleotides not matched to a gene: 4. CDR3 sequence (DNA): TGTGCCTGGGGGGACAGGGGAGGGACCCAGTACTTC. Translation: CAWGDRGGTQYF.

The chain couples TRBV20-1 to TRBJ1-1; TRBD1 is a possible D gene (6 bases). V gave up 3 bases and J gave up 0 bases, with 11 bases separating them. This CDR3 has 14 amino acids. The germline gives CDR1 DFQATT, CDR2 SNEGSKA (reference sequence). The CDR3 DNA reads TGCAGTGCTAGTACCGGGACATTGAACACTGAAGCTTTCTTT. Translated, it gives CSASTGTLNTEAFF.

This chain connects TRBV5-1 to TRBJ1-4; 9 bases are a match to TRBD1. The CDR3 is made up of 14 amino acids. Germline V gene data show CDR1 as SGHRS and CDR2 as YFSETQ. The trim removed 4 bases at V and 8 bases at J, leaving 6 bases unmatched. The CDR3 spells CASSRTGEREKLFF. For the CDR3, the DNA is TGCGCCAGCAGCCGGACAGGGGAAAGGGAAAAACTGTTTTTT.

The V call is TRBV6-5, the J call TRBJ1-2; the D is unclear. Deletions cut 7 bases from V and 4 bases from J, with 19 bases between. Germline V CDR1 and CDR2: MNHEY, SVGAGI. CDR3 length: 15 residues. The DNA for the CDR3 is TGTGCCAGCACCCGAGGTGCGGGCTCTGTCTATGGCTACACCTTC. The encoded protein is CASTRGAGSVYGYTF.

The gene calls are TRBV19 and TRBJ2-2; possibly TRBD2 for D (6 bases). Germline CDR1 reads LNHDA; CDR2 reads SQIVND (reference sequence). The V and J ends lost 9 bases and 3 bases respectively, with 17 bases between them. This CDR3 has 15 amino acids. The CDR3 DNA reads as TGTGCCAGCCGGAGGGCCAAACACTACACCGGGGAGCTGTTTTTT. Protein: CASRRAKHYTGELFF.

The chain has TRBV5-5 and TRBJ2-7; D perhaps matches TRBD1 (6 bases). Trimming left V 6 bases short and J 4 bases short, with 17 bases between. Germline V gives CDR1 SGHKS, CDR2 YYEKEE (reference sequence). The CDR3 totals 14 residues. The CDR3 protein is CASTPLNRVYEQYF. The DNA of the CDR3 is TGTGCCAGCACACCTTTGAACAGGGTTTACGAGCAGTACTTC. Combining the CDR3 with reference TRBV5-5 and TRBJ2-7 gives the whole variable domain DAGVTQSPTHLIKTRGQQVTLRCSPISGHKSVSWYQQVLGQGPQFIFQYYEKEERGRGNFPDRFSARQFPNYSSELNVNALLLGDSALYLCASTPLNRVYEQYFGPGTRLTVT.

The chain is built from TRBV6-5 and TRBJ1-2, with 8 positions matching TRBD1. V lost 4 bases and J lost 4; bases outside the gene matches: 5. This CDR3 comprises 14 residues. The germline CDR1 and CDR2 sequences are MNHEY and SVGAGI. The CDR3 reads CASSSGQGPYGYTF. The CDR3 DNA reads as TGTGCCAGCAGTTCTGGACAGGGCCCCTATGGCTACACCTTC.

The genes are TRBV2 and TRBJ2-6, with unresolved D. The ends were cut back, 2 bases at V and 3 bases at J, with 8 bases in the middle. The CDR3 has 15 residues. Germline CDR1 is SNHLY and CDR2 is FYNNEI. The CDR3 nucleotides are TGTGCCAGCAGTGAAAAGTGGAGTGGGGCCAACGTCCTGACTTTC. Amino acids: CASSEKWSGANVLTF.

V and J are TRBV2 and TRBJ1-2, with 10 bases identical to TRBD1. Per the germline V gene, CDR1 is SNHLY and CDR2 is FYNNEI. With 7 bases clipped from V and 8 bases from J, the junction kept 7 bases outside the gene matches. The CDR3 sequence is 13 residues long. In DNA, the CDR3 is TGTGCCAGCAACCGACAGGGGGCAGGGGGCTACACCTTC. Its protein is CASNRQGAGGYTF.

V and J are TRBV25-1 and TRBJ1-1; D is uncertain. CDR1 and CDR2 from the germline V gene are MGHDK and SYGVNS. The ends were cut back, 6 bases at V and 5 bases at J, with 16 bases in the middle. This CDR3 has 14 residues. Here the CDR3 DNA reads TGTGCCAGCAGCGCGGGTCGCCTGGGGACTGAAGCTTTCTTT. It yields the protein CASSAGRLGTEAFF.